This is a list of T cell receptor beta chains from one sample in a study of T cells in Graves' hyperthyroidism and ophthalmopathy. TCRdb fed the multiplex PCR reads into MiXCR, producing one record per CDR3 protein. This sample has 300,000 to 400,000 distinct CDR3 sequences; roughly 18% occur once, and the top ten carry over 35%. The sequenced sample was blood. The receptors come from a man between 18 and 35 years old with Graves' ophthalmopathy. Both conserved end residues are part of each CDR3. The order of the fields is CDR3 protein, CDR3 DNA, D gene, V gene, J gene, clone size. The D gene is left open where the match is weak. Where a row states a size, it is once, few, many or the class of an expanded clone; other rows omit it.

CASSELRSPNEQYF	TGTGCCAGCAGTGAACTAAGATCTCCTAACGAGCAGTACTTC	-	TRBV6-1	TRBJ2-7	-
CATSDAQGGGQPQHF	TGTGCCACCAGTGATGCACAGGGTGGCGGCCAGCCCCAGCATTTT	-	TRBV24-1	TRBJ1-5	many
CASREGSYNEQFF	TGCGCCAGCAGGGAGGGGTCCTACAATGAGCAGTTCTTC	-	TRBV10-2	TRBJ2-1	few
CASILGSGTGAYEQYF	TGTGCCAGCATCCTCGGGAGTGGGACAGGGGCCTACGAGCAGTACTTC	TRBD1	TRBV28	TRBJ2-7	many
CASGPTGWDEKLFF	TGTGCCAGCGGGCCGACAGGGTGGGATGAAAAACTGTTTTTT	TRBD1	TRBV12-3/TRBV12-4	TRBJ1-4	-
CASSPRQGLGEQYF	TGTGCCAGCAGCCCCAGACAGGGATTGGGGGAGCAGTACTTC	TRBD1	TRBV9	TRBJ2-7	-
CASSGGTSGGVTDTQYF	TGTGCCAGCAGTGGGGGGACTAGCGGGGGGGTCACAGATACGCAGTATTTT	TRBD2	TRBV6-1	TRBJ2-3	-
CASSQEERQETQYF	TGCGCCAGCAGCCAAGAAGAGAGGCAAGAGACCCAGTACTTC	-	TRBV4-1	TRBJ2-5	-
CASSEGFVGGNTEAFF	TGTGCCAGCAGTGAAGGATTCGTGGGGGGGAACACTGAAGCTTTCTTT	-	TRBV6-1	TRBJ1-1	many
CSARVPPGQSTGAYEQYF	TGCAGTGCTAGAGTACCCCCCGGACAGTCGACAGGGGCCTACGAGCAGTACTTC	TRBD1	TRBV20-1	TRBJ2-7	once
CAIRTGANTGELFF	TGTGCCATCCGGACAGGGGCGAACACCGGGGAGCTGTTTTTT	TRBD1	TRBV27	TRBJ2-2	few
CASSLRAGTGYEQYF	TGTGCCAGCAGCTTACGTGCAGGGACTGGGTACGAGCAGTACTTC	-	TRBV7-7	TRBJ2-7	many
CASSWASGGPYEQYF	TGTGCCAGCAGCTGGGCTAGCGGGGGGCCCTACGAGCAGTACTTC	TRBD2	TRBV7-6	TRBJ2-7	many
CASSPFGGAETGELFF	TGTGCCAGCAGCCCGTTCGGGGGGGCCGAAACCGGGGAGCTGTTTTTT	TRBD2	TRBV12-3/TRBV12-4	TRBJ2-2	-
CASIPTAGAPQQYF	TGTGCCAGCATCCCTACTGCGGGGGCGCCTCAGCAGTACTTC	-	TRBV27	TRBJ2-7	-
CASSLGGQPNTEAFF	TGTGCCAGCAGTTTGGGGGGGCAGCCGAACACTGAAGCTTTCTTT	-	TRBV28	TRBJ1-1	many
CASSRSRQVYSNQPQHF	TGTGCCAGCAGCCGCTCCCGACAGGTTTATAGCAATCAGCCCCAGCATTTT	-	TRBV14	TRBJ1-5	few
CASSFRGGGNQPQHF	TGTGCCAGCAGCTTTCGGGGTGGTGGCAATCAGCCCCAGCATTTT	-	TRBV5-6	TRBJ1-5	few
CAGSPASKTGSEKLFF	TGTGCCGGCAGCCCCGCAAGTAAGACAGGGTCTGAAAAACTGTTTTTT	TRBD1	TRBV3-1	TRBJ1-4	few
CASGMGTGTYEQYF	TGCGCCAGCGGGATGGGGACAGGGACCTACGAGCAGTACTTC	TRBD1	TRBV5-1	TRBJ2-7	many
CASSRFAAGVSSYEQYF	TGTGCCAGCAGTCGCTTCGCCGCAGGGGTAAGCTCCTACGAGCAGTACTTC	-	TRBV7-6	TRBJ2-7	many
CASSHHRVNQPQHF	TGTGCCAGCAGTCACCACAGGGTCAATCAGCCCCAGCATTTT	-	TRBV6-1	TRBJ1-5	many
CATSDGGTPWGVTDTQYF	TGTGCCACCAGTGATGGGGGGACACCCTGGGGGGTCACAGATACGCAGTATTTT	-	TRBV24-1	TRBJ2-3	many
CASSYGPWRGTNEQFF	TGTGCCAGCAGTTACGGGCCTTGGCGGGGGACCAATGAGCAGTTCTTC	TRBD2	TRBV6-6	TRBJ2-1	many
CASTVGQLNQPQHF	TGTGCCAGCACCGTAGGACAGCTCAATCAGCCCCAGCATTTT	-	TRBV12-3/TRBV12-4	TRBJ1-5	many
CASSEEPSGYGETQYF	TGTGCCAGCAGTGAAGAACCCTCAGGGTATGGAGAGACCCAGTACTTC	-	TRBV6-1	TRBJ2-5	many
CASSPGGGFSYNEQFF	TGTGCCAGCTCACCAGGAGGGGGATTCTCCTACAATGAGCAGTTCTTC	-	TRBV18	TRBJ2-1	many
CASSYSDGGSYEQYF	TGTGCCAGCAGTTACTCTGACGGGGGGTCCTACGAGCAGTACTTC	TRBD2	TRBV6-6	TRBJ2-7	many
CASSEMDTGELFF	TGCGCCAGCAGTGAGATGGACACCGGGGAGCTGTTTTTT	-	TRBV10-2	TRBJ2-2	few
CSARGRTGDRLYSNQPQHF	TGCAGTGCTAGAGGCAGAACAGGGGACCGGCTCTATAGCAATCAGCCCCAGCATTTT	TRBD1	TRBV20-1	TRBJ1-5	many
CASSPFPADTQYF	TGTGCCAGCTCACCGTTTCCGGCAGATACGCAGTATTTT	-	TRBV18	TRBJ2-3	many
CSARFNSDTQYF	TGCAGTGCTAGATTCAACTCAGATACGCAGTATTTT	-	TRBV20-1	TRBJ2-3	many
CASNRETEAFF	TGTGCCAGCAACAGGGAAACTGAAGCTTTCTTT	-	TRBV2	TRBJ1-1	many
CASTALAGGGETQYF	TGTGCCAGCACCGCTTTAGCGGGGGGCGGGGAGACCCAGTACTTC	TRBD2	TRBV28	TRBJ2-5	many
CASSLDRASTEAFF	TGTGCCAGCAGCTTAGACAGGGCGAGTACTGAAGCTTTCTTT	-	TRBV7-9	TRBJ1-1	-
CASSLGPQGNQETQYF	TGCGCCAGCAGCTTGGGCCCACAGGGGAACCAAGAGACCCAGTACTTC	TRBD1	TRBV5-1	TRBJ2-5	few
CASPRVGQAYQETQYF	TGTGCCAGTCCCCGGGTTGGACAGGCATACCAAGAGACCCAGTACTTC	TRBD1	TRBV27	TRBJ2-5	many
CASSASGEETQYF	TGTGCCAGCAGCGCATCAGGGGAGGAGACCCAGTACTTC	-	TRBV9	TRBJ2-5	many
CASSFGRGEKLFF	TGTGCCAGCAGCTTCGGAAGGGGTGAAAAACTGTTTTTT	-	TRBV13	TRBJ1-4	-
CASSVTTGWKETQYF	TGTGCCAGCAGTGTCACAACAGGGTGGAAAGAGACCCAGTACTTC	-	TRBV25-1	TRBJ2-5	few
CSVVVQFNEQFF	TGCAGCGTTGTTGTACAATTCAATGAGCAGTTCTTC	-	TRBV29-1	TRBJ2-1	-